This T cell receptor beta chain was captured by sequencing in a study of Graves' ophthalmopathy and Graves' hyperthyroidism (dated by TCRdb to 2017 to 2018). In terms of the full investigation: Peripheral blood samples were taken at the time of initial diagnosis, before any treatment was given. Following sampling, methimazole starting at 30 mg daily was administered to hyperthyroidism patients, and high-dose intravenous methylprednisolone was administered to ophthalmopathy patients. To explore V-J signatures distinguishing ophthalmopathy from hyperthyroidism, a discovery set of 100 patients (roughly 45 ophthalmopathy, 55 to 60 stable hyperthyroidism) was enrolled. TCR beta repertoire signatures were used to distinguish Graves' ophthalmopathy from Graves' hyperthyroidism and to predict progression to ophthalmopathy. An independent validation cohort comprised under 20 hyperthyroidism patients and about 16 patients who later progressed from hyperthyroidism to ophthalmopathy. In 6 or 7 hyperthyroidism patients, T-cell repertoires of thyroid tissue and blood were compared. The approximately 95 discovery patients were divided at random into training and test sets in a 7:3 ratio. In total, some 140 blood samples were TCR-sequenced: approximately 42 ophthalmopathy, 75 hyperthyroidism and roughly 17 hyperthyroidism-to-ophthalmopathy patients. Overall study results and their limits: Most expanded thyroid clonotypes with frequency above 0.001 were also detected in blood, suggesting blood repertoires may reflect the thyroid immune response. The 13-signature model separated ophthalmopathy from stable hyperthyroidism with around 90% sensitivity and around 81% specificity in cross-validation, and 80%/75% in the test set. In validation, the model predicted ophthalmopathy progression with 55% to 71% sensitivity and about 73% specificity; some 13 predicted patients were CT-confirmed with GO in a median of approximately 6.5 months. Sample size was not statistically predetermined, and group allocation was not concealed from the investigators.

The germline V gene encodes CDR1 SGHRS and CDR2 YFSETQ. From the cysteine up to the phenylalanine, the CDR3 has a length of 16 residues. The retained sequence is limited to the CDR3, 48 bases, with the frame set at the first base. V is trimmed back by 7 bases and J by 2 bases, and the junction contains 6 bases that no gene match accounts for. This clonotype was recorded a few times. The antigen this receptor binds is unknown. No base quality values were provided; no much bigger clone lies one nucleotide off. TCR beta CDR3 regions were amplified from RNA transcripts for repertoire sequencing. HTBI primers and the Qiagen OneStep RT-PCR kit were used in a first-round RT-PCR, which was followed by a second-round multiplex PCR, size selection and purification. The libraries underwent paired-end sequencing with 100 bp reads on an Illumina HiSeq2000. Regarding the original processing steps: SOAPnuke was used for read processing, and reads with adapters, uncalled bases, a mean Phred below 15, or no exact constant-primer or identifier match were discarded. COPE v1.2.5 was used to merge high-quality paired reads. Unique nucleotide sequences were defined as clonotypes and aligned to IMGT TRB V, D and J references using MiTCR v1.1. The analysis was limited to V-J combinations with a frequency above 0.0001, which together covered around 99% of the repertoires. For each V-J combination, a TCR clonal expansion and chaos score was defined as the ratio of F50 clonal expansion to chaos observed in the TCRdist matrix. Welch's t-statistics and random forest were used to reduce the features to around 13 V-J combinations, which were then used as input to a naive Bayes classifier. Thyroid-blood repertoire similarity was quantified with the Morisita-Horn index. The public reads were run again by TCRdb, first through fastp at Q25 and then through MiXCR, and only productive beta chains were kept. A single entry per CDR3 protein holds the most common genes and DNA from its merged rows. The V and J calls follow TCRdb's processing rather than the paper's. The table for this sample lists over 500,000 distinct CDR3 sequences; about a fifth of them were counted only once. The top ten hold roughly 6.9% of the sample.

A patient counted as having stable hyperthyroidism if there was no progression to ophthalmopathy within 18 months of follow-up. Hyperthyroidism patients were newly diagnosed, with disease duration under 2 months, and aged 18 to 65 years. Anyone with other autoimmune diseases, uncontrolled infections, pregnancy or lactation was excluded from the study. Clinical symptoms, serum thyroxine, TRAb, thyroid ultrasound and orbital computed tomography formed the basis of the diagnosis. Ficoll-Paque density gradient centrifugation was used to isolate PBMCs from 8.5 to 10 ml of fresh peripheral blood. Total RNA was extracted with Trizol reagent and quality-checked on an Agilent 2100 Bioanalyzer.

This sequence was found in a woman aged 18-29 years with stable Graves' hyperthyroidism. Some clones in this sample may be carry-over from other donors' samples. Donor details come from another sample of the same person, matched by shared clones. The material sequenced was peripheral blood. This chain joins TRBV5-1 to TRBJ2-6; TRBD1 agrees with 10 junctional bases. CDR3 protein: CASRGTGAAGANVLTF. The nucleotides read TGCGCCAGCCGGGGGACAGGGGCAGCTGGGGCCAACGTCCTGACTTTC.